This T cell receptor beta chain was obtained from a study of T cells in Graves' hyperthyroidism and ophthalmopathy. The table lists this clonotype with many counts. The V end was cut by 7 bases, the J end by 1 base, with 13 bases between. This CDR3 comprises 14 residues. Amplified regions were TCR beta CDR3 sequences from RNA transcripts. A set of HTBI primers served as the primers for a first-round RT-PCR of the TCR CDR3. TCRdb re-analysed the multiplex PCR reads in MiXCR, keeping a single row per CDR3 protein. The sample records hundreds of thousands of distinct CDR3 sequences, 14% to 15% being singletons.

Sample: blood. The chain combines TRBV12-3 or TRBV12-4 with TRBJ1-1, with a weak D call TRBD1 (5 bases). This receptor was identified in a woman aged 40 to 50 with Graves' ophthalmopathy. The CDR3 protein is CASKLGRWNTEAFF. CDR3 DNA sequence: TGTGCCAGCAAACTGGGACGGTGGAACACTGAAGCTTTCTTT.